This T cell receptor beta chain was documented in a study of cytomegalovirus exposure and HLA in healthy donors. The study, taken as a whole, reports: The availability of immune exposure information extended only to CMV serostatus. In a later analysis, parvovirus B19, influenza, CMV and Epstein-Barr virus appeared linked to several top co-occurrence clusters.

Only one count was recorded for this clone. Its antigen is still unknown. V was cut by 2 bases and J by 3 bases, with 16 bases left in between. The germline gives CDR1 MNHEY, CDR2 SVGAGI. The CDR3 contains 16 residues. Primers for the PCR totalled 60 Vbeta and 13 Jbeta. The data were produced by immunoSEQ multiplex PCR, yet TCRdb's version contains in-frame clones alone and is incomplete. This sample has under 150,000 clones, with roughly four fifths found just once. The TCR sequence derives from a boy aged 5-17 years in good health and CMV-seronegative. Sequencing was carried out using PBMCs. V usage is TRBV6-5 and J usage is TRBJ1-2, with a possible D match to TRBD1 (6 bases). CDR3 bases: TGTGCCAGCAGTTACGGCTACAGGGAGGGCGACTATGGCTACACCTTC. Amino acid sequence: CASSYGYREGDYGYTF.